Following are 27 T cell receptor beta chains from one sample sequenced in a study of CD8 T cells in Susac syndrome. RNA in amounts of 0.5 to 1 ug was reverse transcribed with random hexamers. TCRdb independently ran MiXCR on the immunoSEQ multiplex PCR reads; one entry per CDR3 protein. In the table there are about 280,000 distinct CDR3 sequences, roughly 81% of which are singletons. Material for sequencing was CD8+ T cells from PBMCs. These receptors all stem from a human donor with multiple sclerosis.

This clonotype came up a few times. The rearrangement links TRBV6-2 or TRBV6-3 to TRBJ2-7, with TRBD2 as a possible D gene (6 bases). The CDR3 contains 16 residues. The ends were cut back, 6 bases at V and 2 bases at J, with 20 bases in the middle. Per the germline V gene, CDR1 is MNHEY and CDR2 is SVGEGT. The CDR3 region has the DNA TGTGCCAGCAGCTATAGCACTCGGGACTCCCCCTACGAGCAGTACTTC. This codes for CASSYSTRDSPYEQYF.

This chain joins TRBV7-2 and TRBJ2-3; tentative D call: TRBD2 (5 bases). The ends were cut back, 0 bases at V and 4 bases at J, with 14 bases in the middle. The CDR3 has 16 amino acids. In germline, CDR1 is SGHTA, CDR2 FQGNSA. In nucleotides, the CDR3 is TGTGCCAGCAGCTTAGCCGTGGGAGTGAGCTCAGATACGCAGTATTTT. This translates into CASSLAVGVSSDTQYF.

The chain combines TRBV27 with TRBJ2-1; 7 nucleotides align to TRBD1. Trimming took 4 bases from V and 2 from J; bases not matched to a gene: 5. Per germline, CDR1 MNHEY and CDR2 SMNVEV (reference sequence). The CDR3 extends over 15 amino acids. The CDR3 loop is CASSSRDRPYNEQFF. The CDR3 bases are TGTGCCAGCAGTTCCCGGGACAGACCCTACAATGAGCAGTTCTTC.

The chain couples TRBV27 to TRBJ2-7; D remains ambiguous. V was clipped by 5 bases and J by 2 bases, with 13 bases between them. Looked up from germline, CDR1 is MNHEY and CDR2 is SMNVEV (reference sequence). The CDR3 has 14 amino acids. CDR3 in DNA: TGTGCCAGCAGTGCTACCCCCAGTACCTACGAGCAGTACTTC. It translates to CASSATPSTYEQYF.

This chain uses TRBV20-1 with TRBJ1-2; D perhaps matches TRBD1 (5 bases). V was cut by 3 bases and J by 4 bases, with 27 bases left in between. The CDR3 has 18 residues. CDR1 is DFQATT, CDR2 SNEGSKA, per germline (reference sequence). CDR3 in DNA: TGCAGTGCTAGTGAGGGAAGGGGTTGGGGACGGCGTCCCTATGGCTACACCTTC. The encoded protein is CSASEGRGWGRRPYGYTF.

The rearrangement joins TRBV27 to TRBJ2-1; D gene ambiguous. This CDR3 region has 14 residues. Trimming shortened V by 2 bases and J by 0 bases, and 5 bases separated the two germline ends. Germline V gene lookup returns CDR1 MNHEY and CDR2 SMNVEV (reference sequence). DNA for the CDR3: TGTGCCAGCAGTTTAGTTCTCTCCTACAATGAGCAGTTCTTC. It translates to CASSLVLSYNEQFF.

This clonotype appeared once. V usage is TRBV5-1 and J usage is TRBJ2-7; D possibly corresponds to TRBD1 (5 bases). Germline V lookup: CDR1 SGHRS, CDR2 YFSETQ. This CDR3 comprises 14 residues. V was cut by 1 base and J by 3 bases, with 11 bases left in between. CDR3 protein: CASSLLGTGYEQYF. The DNA for the CDR3 is TGCGCCAGCAGCTTGTTGGGCACAGGCTACGAGCAGTACTTC.

This clonotype turned up a few times. The genes are TRBV27 and TRBJ1-5; 8 bases line up with TRBD1. Germline-derived CDR1 and CDR2 are MNHEY and SMNVEV (reference sequence). With 4 bases clipped from V and 4 bases from J, the junction kept 3 bases outside the gene matches. The CDR3 length is 14 residues. The chain's CDR3 is CASSWTGPNQPQHF. The CDR3, as DNA: TGTGCCAGCAGTTGGACAGGGCCAAATCAGCCCCAGCATTTT.

This sequence joins TRBV19 and TRBJ2-1, with 7 bases that match TRBD1. With V trimmed by 1 base and J by 4 bases, 7 bases remained unmatched. The CDR3 has 16 amino acids. Germline values: CDR1 LNHDA, CDR2 SQIVND (reference sequence). DNA for the CDR3: TGTGCCAGTAGTATAGCCCGGACAGGAAAGTACAATGAGCAGTTCTTC. Its protein product is CASSIARTGKYNEQFF.

The chain is built from TRBV9 and TRBJ1-5; 7 bases align to TRBD1. V lost 3 bases to trimming and J lost 5 bases; unmatched junction nucleotides: 8. CDR3 size: 15 residues. Germline V gene lookup returns CDR1 SGDLS and CDR2 YYNGEE. The CDR3 spells CASSATGAPYQPQHF. For the CDR3, the DNA is TGTGCCAGCAGCGCAACAGGGGCCCCCTATCAGCCCCAGCATTTT.

The rearrangement links TRBV14 to TRBJ2-1; D gene ambiguous. V was pared by 0 bases and J by 0 bases, with 9 bases between. CDR3 length: 16 residues. Per the germline V gene, CDR1 is SGHDN and CDR2 is FVKESK. The CDR3 spells CASSQDNSASYNEQFF. DNA for the CDR3: TGTGCCAGCAGCCAAGATAACAGCGCCTCCTACAATGAGCAGTTCTTC.

The J gene is TRBJ2-1, the V gene TRBV3-1; TRBD2 is a possible D gene (5 bases). Per the germline V gene, CDR1 is LGHDT and CDR2 is YNNKEL (reference sequence). Trimming took off 0 bases at V and 0 bases at J, with 12 bases between the two ends. CDR3 size: 17 residues. The CDR3: CASSQDPGSSSYNEQFF. The CDR3 DNA follows: TGTGCCAGCAGCCAAGACCCGGGATCGAGCTCCTACAATGAGCAGTTCTTC.

This sequence joins TRBV2 and TRBJ2-5, with D possibly called TRBD1 or TRBD2 (5 bases each). Germline assignment: CDR1 SNHLY and CDR2 FYNNEI. This CDR3 region has 15 residues. V was shortened by 8 bases and J by 7 bases, with 23 bases between the two germline ends. The DNA of the CDR3 is TGTGCCAGCCTCAAGGGCCGGGGCCCTTTGGGGACCCAGTACTTC. Translation gives CASLKGRGPLGTQYF.

The genes are TRBV27 and TRBJ2-1; 7 positions agree with TRBD1. CDR1 and CDR2 (germline): MNHEY, SMNVEV (reference sequence). J was trimmed by 6 bases and V by 3 bases; bases with no gene match: 5. CDR3 length: 14 amino acids. This CDR3 is CASSLGQGVNEQFF. As DNA, the CDR3 is TGTGCCAGCAGTTTGGGGCAGGGGGTCAATGAGCAGTTCTTC.

This clonotype was seen only a few times. J is TRBJ2-1 and V is TRBV12-3 or TRBV12-4; 9 nucleotides match TRBD2. The V gene end was trimmed by 3 bases and the J gene end by 8 bases; junction bases not matched to a gene: 8. CDR3 size: 15 residues. CDR3 amino acids: CASSFVSTSGHEQFF. CDR3 in DNA: TGTGCCAGCAGTTTTGTTTCGACTAGCGGCCATGAGCAGTTCTTC.

The chain recombines TRBV7-8 with TRBJ2-1, with 8 bases lining up with TRBD2. This CDR3 comprises 15 residues. V dropped 3 bases and J dropped 5; count of bases not matched to a gene: 6. CDR1 is SGHVS, CDR2 FQNEAQ, per germline. The chain's CDR3 is CASSFRGLDDNEQFF. The CDR3, as DNA: TGTGCCAGCAGCTTCAGGGGACTAGACGACAATGAGCAGTTCTTC.

The chain links TRBV27 to TRBJ2-2; D uncertain. V lost 2 bases to trimming and J lost 6 bases, with 4 bases between them. The germline V gene encodes CDR1 MNHEY and CDR2 SMNVEV (reference sequence). The CDR3 runs 12 residues. In DNA, the CDR3 is TGTGCCAGCAGTTTAATATCCGGGGAGCTGTTTTTT. Protein: CASSLISGELFF.

V gene TRBV29-1 combines with J gene TRBJ2-7; unclear D gene. Germline lookup yields CDR1 SQVTM and CDR2 ANQGSEA. Trimming took off 4 bases at V and 6 bases at J, with 10 bases between the two ends. The CDR3 sequence is 11 residues long. CDR3: CSVVGPTEQYF. CDR3 sequence (DNA): TGCAGCGTTGTTGGTCCCACCGAGCAGTACTTC.

The rearrangement joins TRBV27 to TRBJ1-5, with D perhaps TRBD1 (5 bases). Looked up from germline, CDR1 is MNHEY and CDR2 is SMNVEV (reference sequence). V dropped 4 bases and J dropped 0 bases, with 7 bases sitting between them. The CDR3 contains 14 residues. CDR3 sequence: CASSSTASNQPQHF. Written as DNA, the CDR3 is TGTGCCAGCAGTTCGACAGCTAGCAATCAGCCCCAGCATTTT.

This chain uses TRBV7-9 with TRBJ1-1, with D perhaps matching TRBD1 (5 bases). V shed 5 bases and J shed 3 bases, with 10 bases lying between them. CDR3 length equals 13 residues. In germline, CDR1 is SEHNR, CDR2 FQNEAQ (reference sequence). The CDR3 loop is CASSGRVDTEAFF. The CDR3 DNA reads as TGTGCCAGCAGCGGCAGGGTTGACACTGAAGCTTTCTTT. The variable domain in full, completed from reference TRBV7-9 and TRBJ1-1, reads DTGVSQNPRHKITKRGQNVTFRCDPISEHNRLYWYRQTLGQGPEFLTYFQNEAQLEKSRLLSDRFSAERPKGSFSTLEIQRTEQGDSAMYLCASSGRVDTEAFFGQGTRLTVV.

The rearrangement joins TRBV6-1 to TRBJ2-3; perhaps D is TRBD1 or TRBD2 (6 bases each). CDR1 is MNHNS, CDR2 SASEGT, per germline. V was shortened by 7 bases and J by 0 bases, with 20 bases between the two germline ends. The CDR3 is 17 amino acids. Here the CDR3 reads CASTLGGSIPSTDTQYF. The DNA of the CDR3 is TGTGCCAGCACCCTAGGGGGGAGTATTCCTAGCACAGATACGCAGTATTTT.

J is TRBJ2-3 and V is TRBV5-1, with D unresolved. The CDR3 extends over 16 amino acids. Per the germline V gene, CDR1 is SGHRS and CDR2 is YFSETQ. V was shortened by 4 bases and J by 4 bases, with 19 bases between the two germline ends. The DNA of the CDR3 is TGCGCCAGCAGCCCCGCGTTGGTGATTCGCGCAGATACGCAGTATTTT. It encodes CASSPALVIRADTQYF.

This clonotype was detected once. The chain carries TRBV20-1 and TRBJ1-2; perhaps TRBD1 as D (5 bases). Germline CDR1 DFQATT, CDR2 SNEGSKA (reference sequence). The CDR3 is made up of 14 amino acids. Trimming cost V 5 bases and J 4 bases, with 17 bases left between them. CDR3 in amino acids: CSAAPSGTGYGYTF. The DNA of the CDR3 is TGCAGTGCTGCGCCCTCTGGGACCGGCTATGGCTACACCTTC.

The chain employs TRBV28 and TRBJ1-6, with D possibly being TRBD1 (6 bases). V gave up 7 bases and J gave up 3 bases, with 13 bases separating them. This CDR3 spans 15 amino acids. Germline V gene sequence: CDR1 MDHEN, CDR2 SYDVKM. The CDR3 DNA reads as TGTGCCAGCATTATAGCAGGGGTCTATAATTCACCCCTCCACTTT. It translates to CASIIAGVYNSPLHF.

V gene TRBV27 combines with J gene TRBJ2-1; TRBD2 matches at 11 bases. With 1 base clipped from V and 8 bases from J, the junction kept 7 bases outside the gene matches. This CDR3 has 16 amino acids. Per germline, CDR1 MNHEY and CDR2 SMNVEV (reference sequence). The CDR3 DNA follows: TGTGCCAGCAGTTTATTGCTAGCGGGAGGCCCCCATGAGCAGTTCTTC. It yields the protein CASSLLLAGGPHEQFF.

This chain links TRBV20-1 with TRBJ1-5; 11 bases map to TRBD1. This CDR3 is 14 amino acids long. V shed 6 bases, J shed 7 bases, and the junction held 8 bases outside the gene matches. The germline CDR1 and CDR2 sequences are DFQATT and SNEGSKA (reference sequence). CDR3: CSAKGTGGGQPQHF. CDR3 nucleotide sequence: TGCAGTGCCAAGGGGACAGGGGGTGGACAGCCCCAGCATTTT.

V is TRBV9 and J is TRBJ1-2; TRBD1 matches 9 bases. The CDR3 is 15 amino acids. Germline loops: CDR1 SGDLS, CDR2 YYNGEE. V shed 3 bases and J 6 bases; nucleotides not matched to a gene: 9. The CDR3 loop is CASSGPGQGVDGYTF. The DNA for the CDR3 is TGTGCCAGCAGCGGGCCGGGACAGGGTGTCGATGGCTACACCTTC.